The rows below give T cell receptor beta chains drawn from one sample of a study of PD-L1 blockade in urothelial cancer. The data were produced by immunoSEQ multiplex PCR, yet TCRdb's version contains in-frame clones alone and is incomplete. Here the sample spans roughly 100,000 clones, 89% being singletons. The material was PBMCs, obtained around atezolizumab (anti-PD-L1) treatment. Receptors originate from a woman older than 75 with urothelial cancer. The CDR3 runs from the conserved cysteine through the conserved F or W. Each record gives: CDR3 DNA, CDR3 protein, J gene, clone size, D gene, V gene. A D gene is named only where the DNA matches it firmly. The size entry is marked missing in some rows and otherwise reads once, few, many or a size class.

CDR3nt: TGTGCCAGCAGCTTGAGGTCGGGACTAGAGGAGACCCAGTACTTC; CDR3aa: CASSLRSGLEETQYF; j_gene: TRBJ2-5; abundance: NA; d_gene: TRBD2; v_gene: TRBV5-4
CDR3nt: TGTGCCATCAGTGAGGGACAGGGACTCTATGGCTACACCTTC; CDR3aa: CAISEGQGLYGYTF; j_gene: TRBJ1-2; abundance: NA; d_gene: TRBD1; v_gene: TRBV10-3
CDR3nt: TGTGCCAGCAGATATTCAGACAGGGCCTTCACTGAAGCTTTCTTT; CDR3aa: CASRYSDRAFTEAFF; j_gene: TRBJ1-1; abundance: NA; d_gene: TRBD1; v_gene: TRBV27
CDR3nt: TGTGCCAGCAGTGTACAGGGGGGGCACAATGAGCAGTTCTTC; CDR3aa: CASSVQGGHNEQFF; j_gene: TRBJ2-1; abundance: NA; d_gene: NA; v_gene: TRBV6-4
CDR3nt: TGTGCCAGCAGCCAAGTTGGCGGGAACACCGGGGAGCTGTTTTTT; CDR3aa: CASSQVGGNTGELFF; j_gene: TRBJ2-2; abundance: NA; d_gene: NA; v_gene: TRBV4-2
CDR3nt: TGCGCCAGCAGCCACGGGGGGCTTGGGGCCAACGTCCTGACTTTC; CDR3aa: CASSHGGLGANVLTF; j_gene: TRBJ2-6; abundance: NA; d_gene: NA; v_gene: TRBV10-1
CDR3nt: TGTGCCAGCACAGGGGGCAACCAGCCCCAGCATTTT; CDR3aa: CASTGGNQPQHF; j_gene: TRBJ1-5; abundance: NA; d_gene: TRBD1; v_gene: TRBV28
CDR3nt: TGTGCCAGCAGCCCAGACAGTCTCGTTACCGGGGAGCTGTTTTTT; CDR3aa: CASSPDSLVTGELFF; j_gene: TRBJ2-2; abundance: NA; d_gene: NA; v_gene: TRBV9
CDR3nt: TGTGCCAGTAGTAGAACAGCTCCCAACTCTGGAAACACCATATATTTT; CDR3aa: CASSRTAPNSGNTIYF; j_gene: TRBJ1-3; abundance: NA; d_gene: NA; v_gene: TRBV19
CDR3nt: TGTGCCAGCAGTGCTCTGCTAACCTACGAGCAGTACTTC; CDR3aa: CASSALLTYEQYF; j_gene: TRBJ2-7; abundance: few; d_gene: NA; v_gene: TRBV2
CDR3nt: TGTGCCAGCAGCTTTTTGGGACAGGACTACGAGCAGTACTTC; CDR3aa: CASSFLGQDYEQYF; j_gene: TRBJ2-7; abundance: NA; d_gene: TRBD1; v_gene: TRBV5-4
CDR3nt: TGTGCCAGCAAAGCAGGGGGCGCCTACAATGAGCAGTTCTTC; CDR3aa: CASKAGGAYNEQFF; j_gene: TRBJ2-1; abundance: NA; d_gene: TRBD1; v_gene: TRBV28
CDR3nt: TGCAGCGTAGGACAGGGGATGGGGTATGGCTACACCTTC; CDR3aa: CSVGQGMGYGYTF; j_gene: TRBJ1-2; abundance: once; d_gene: TRBD1; v_gene: TRBV29-1
CDR3nt: TGTGCCAGCAGTTCCTATAACTATGGCTACACCTTC; CDR3aa: CASSSYNYGYTF; j_gene: TRBJ1-2; abundance: NA; d_gene: NA; v_gene: TRBV28
CDR3nt: TGTGCCAGCTCACCGATAACTAAGGAGCAGTACTTC; CDR3aa: CASSPITKEQYF; j_gene: TRBJ2-7; abundance: NA; d_gene: NA; v_gene: TRBV18
CDR3nt: TGTGCCAGCAGTTACTCCGGCAGGACACCATCTGGCTACACCTTC; CDR3aa: CASSYSGRTPSGYTF; j_gene: TRBJ1-2; abundance: NA; d_gene: NA; v_gene: TRBV6-5
CDR3nt: TGCGCCAGCAGTGAGTCGTATTCAGGGGGCATGGGACGAGAGACCCAGTACTTC; CDR3aa: CASSESYSGGMGRETQYF; j_gene: TRBJ2-5; abundance: NA; d_gene: TRBD1; v_gene: TRBV10-1
CDR3nt: TGTGCCAGCAGCGTAGGTGTTTCACGGGAGAGGGGTTACAATGAGCAGTTCTTC; CDR3aa: CASSVGVSRERGYNEQFF; j_gene: TRBJ2-1; abundance: NA; d_gene: NA; v_gene: TRBV9
CDR3nt: TGTGCCAGCAGCTTATCAGGCAGGGGGCGCGTTGGAAACACCATATATTTT; CDR3aa: CASSLSGRGRVGNTIYF; j_gene: TRBJ1-3; abundance: once; d_gene: TRBD1; v_gene: TRBV11-2
CDR3nt: TGTGCCAGCAGCTTTTTAGGCGGGAGGGGACGCGGCGGCACAGATACGCAGTATTTT; CDR3aa: CASSFLGGRGRGGTDTQYF; j_gene: TRBJ2-3; abundance: once; d_gene: TRBD2; v_gene: TRBV5-8
CDR3nt: TGTGCCAGCAGCTTCGGACAGGGGGCGGACTATGGCTACACCTTC; CDR3aa: CASSFGQGADYGYTF; j_gene: TRBJ1-2; abundance: NA; d_gene: TRBD1; v_gene: TRBV7-3
CDR3nt: TGTGCCAGCAGTCAGGGGAACACTGAAGCTTTCTTT; CDR3aa: CASSQGNTEAFF; j_gene: TRBJ1-1; abundance: once; d_gene: NA; v_gene: TRBV6-5
CDR3nt: TGTGCCAGCAGCAAAGCGGCGGGAGGGGCTTGGGGCAATCAGCCCCAGCATTTT; CDR3aa: CASSKAAGGAWGNQPQHF; j_gene: TRBJ1-5; abundance: few; d_gene: NA; v_gene: TRBV21-1
CDR3nt: TGCAGCGTTCTGGCGGGGGGCAGACAGCAGTACTTC; CDR3aa: CSVLAGGRQQYF; j_gene: TRBJ2-7; abundance: NA; d_gene: TRBD2; v_gene: TRBV29-1
CDR3nt: TGTGCCAGCAGCCAAAACCAGCCAAGCGCGCAGTACTTC; CDR3aa: CASSQNQPSAQYF; j_gene: TRBJ2-7; abundance: NA; d_gene: NA; v_gene: TRBV14
CDR3nt: TGTGCCAGCAGCCACCGGGACAGCTACTACAATGAGCAGTTCTTC; CDR3aa: CASSHRDSYYNEQFF; j_gene: TRBJ2-1; abundance: NA; d_gene: TRBD1; v_gene: TRBV7-8
CDR3nt: TGTGCCAGCAGTTCAGCACGGACAGGGGGCGACTACGAGCAGTACTTC; CDR3aa: CASSSARTGGDYEQYF; j_gene: TRBJ2-7; abundance: NA; d_gene: TRBD1; v_gene: TRBV28
CDR3nt: TGTGCCAGCAGCTCGCCACTAGCGGGAGGCTACGAGCAGTACTTC; CDR3aa: CASSSPLAGGYEQYF; j_gene: TRBJ2-7; abundance: NA; d_gene: TRBD2; v_gene: TRBV7-9
CDR3nt: TGCAGCGTTGAAGTAGCGGGAGGGGCATACAATGAGCAGTTCTTC; CDR3aa: CSVEVAGGAYNEQFF; j_gene: TRBJ2-1; abundance: NA; d_gene: TRBD2; v_gene: TRBV29-1
CDR3nt: TGCGCCAGCAGCTCGACACTTTACTACGAGCAGTACTTC; CDR3aa: CASSSTLYYEQYF; j_gene: TRBJ2-7; abundance: NA; d_gene: NA; v_gene: TRBV5-1
CDR3nt: TGTGCCAGCAGCTTGGGCGGGGCAACTAATGAAAAACTGTTTTTT; CDR3aa: CASSLGGATNEKLFF; j_gene: TRBJ1-4; abundance: NA; d_gene: NA; v_gene: TRBV5-4
CDR3nt: TGTGCCAGCACCTCATGGACTTTCGCGAACACCGGGGAGCTGTTTTTT; CDR3aa: CASTSWTFANTGELFF; j_gene: TRBJ2-2; abundance: once; d_gene: NA; v_gene: TRBV5-6
CDR3nt: TGTGCCAGCAGTTTCCCTACTACTGGAGTGTATAGCAATCAGCCCCAGCATTTT; CDR3aa: CASSFPTTGVYSNQPQHF; j_gene: TRBJ1-5; abundance: NA; d_gene: NA; v_gene: TRBV28
CDR3nt: TGTGCCAGCAGTCCCGAACAGGCGAACTATGGCTACACCTTC; CDR3aa: CASSPEQANYGYTF; j_gene: TRBJ1-2; abundance: NA; d_gene: NA; v_gene: TRBV27
CDR3nt: TGTGCCAGCAGCGCTCGAATAGCGGGAGCATCAGATACGCAGTATTTT; CDR3aa: CASSARIAGASDTQYF; j_gene: TRBJ2-3; abundance: NA; d_gene: TRBD2; v_gene: TRBV9
CDR3nt: TGTGCCAGCTCACCTGCCCAGGGGCGTGGCTACACCTTC; CDR3aa: CASSPAQGRGYTF; j_gene: TRBJ1-2; abundance: NA; d_gene: NA; v_gene: TRBV18